These 21 T cell receptor beta chains share one sample of origin, sequenced in a study of identical twins. MiXCR was run by TCRdb on the 5' RACE reads, yielding one entry per CDR3 protein. Found here are roughly 720,000 distinct CDR3 sequences, 15% to 20% of them singletons; the top ten hold under 15%. Another study also made use of these data, one on T cells expressing NK-cell markers.

The sequencing sample was made of PBMCs. These receptors were collected from a woman between 18 and 29 years old in good health.

This chain connects TRBV29-1 to TRBJ2-7; no clear D. V lost 3 bases and J 3 bases, leaving 12 bases between the germline ends. The CDR3 is 13 amino acids. Germline V gene sequence: CDR1 SQVTM, CDR2 ANQGSEA. The CDR3 is CSVELRGVYEQYF. DNA for the CDR3: TGCAGCGTTGAGCTTAGAGGCGTCTACGAGCAGTACTTC.

This clonotype was recorded a few times. The genes are TRBV10-3 and TRBJ2-7; TRBD2 might be the D (5 bases). Between the trimmed V and J ends, which lost 7 bases and 0 bases, there was a span of 10 bases. Germline V gene sequence: CDR1 ENHRY, CDR2 SYGVKD. The CDR3 is 13 amino acids. CDR3 region: CAITPSISYEQYF. In DNA form, the CDR3 reads TGTGCCATCACCCCTAGCATCTCCTACGAGCAGTACTTC.

V is TRBV9 and J is TRBJ2-5, with D maybe TRBD2 (6 bases). Germline values: CDR1 SGDLS, CDR2 YYNGEE. The CDR3 covers 15 residues. With 0 bases removed from V and 2 bases from J, the gap between germline ends came to 11 bases. DNA of the CDR3: TGTGCCAGCAGCGTAGGTCGGGACTGGCAAGAGACCCAGTACTTC. Translated, it gives CASSVGRDWQETQYF.

The chain recombines TRBV11-2 with TRBJ2-7; 9 nucleotides align to TRBD1. CDR3 size: 16 residues. CDR1 and CDR2 (germline): SGHAT, FQNNGV. V shed 1 base, J shed 5 bases, and the junction held 9 bases outside the gene matches. CDR3 protein: CASSLGRGTGINEQYF. The CDR3 nucleotides are TGTGCCAGCAGCTTAGGGCGGGGGACAGGGATAAACGAGCAGTACTTC.

This clonotype was observed a few times. The chain links TRBV29-1 to TRBJ2-1, with TRBD2 identical over 9 bases. From germline, CDR1 is SQVTM and CDR2 ANQGSEA. The CDR3 is 14 amino acids. V lost 3 bases, J lost 3 bases, and 3 bases stayed unmatched. CDR3 in amino acids: CSVDAGGFYNEQFF. CDR3 sequence (DNA): TGCAGCGTTGACGCGGGAGGGTTCTACAATGAGCAGTTCTTC.

As to this clonotype: The CDR3 ends on some other residue instead of the conserved phenylalanine or tryptophan, so this is likely a read error. The chain recombines TRBV12-3 or TRBV12-4 with TRBJ1-2; a weak D match, TRBD1 (5 bases). CDR3 size: 15 residues. V lost 3 bases, J lost 8 bases, and 19 bases lay in between. In DNA, the CDR3 is TGTGCCAGCAGTTTCCTCGATCGGGGACCGGAGGGCTACACCTCC. Protein: CASSFLDRGPEGYTS.

The CDR3 DNA sequence: TGCGCCAGCAGCCAAGTTTGGGCACTAAGGGCAGATACGCAGTATTTT. Its translation is CASSQVWALRADTQYF. The chain recombines TRBV4-1 with TRBJ2-3; D gene unclear. This CDR3 is built from 16 residues. Trimming stripped 1 base from V and 4 bases from J, with 15 bases between. The germline V gene has CDR1 MGHRA and CDR2 YSYEKL.

This chain joins TRBV15 and TRBJ1-2, with D maybe TRBD1 (6 bases). The CDR3 runs to 15 residues. Trimming shortened V by 2 bases and J by 5 bases, and 15 bases separated the two germline ends. CDR1 and CDR2 from the germline V gene are LNHNV and YYDKDF (reference sequence). This chain's CDR3 is CATSRTETGEYGYTF. CDR3 DNA: TGTGCCACCAGCAGAACTGAGACAGGAGAATATGGCTACACCTTC.

The rearrangement uses TRBV2 and TRBJ2-2; 7 bases map to TRBD1. Germline V gene data show CDR1 as SNHLY and CDR2 as FYNNEI. V lost 11 bases to trimming and J lost 5 bases; unmatched junction nucleotides: 14. This CDR3 has 15 residues. The CDR3: CASLVDRAGTGELFF. CDR3 sequence (DNA): TGTGCCTCCCTTGTCGACAGGGCCGGGACCGGGGAGCTGTTTTTT.

This clonotype has only a few counts. CDR3 in DNA: TGTGCCAGCAGTTTCGGGGGCAGAAGTAGTCAGCCCCAGCATTTT. Translation: CASSFGGRSSQPQHF. This chain connects TRBV12-3 or TRBV12-4 to TRBJ1-5, with a tentative D call TRBD1 (6 bases). This CDR3 has 15 residues. V was trimmed by 3 bases and J by 6 bases, leaving 15 bases between them.

The rearrangement uses TRBV7-9 and TRBJ2-7, with D uncertain. Trimming removed 5 bases from V and 2 bases from J, with 13 bases in between. The CDR3 length is 14 residues. Germline assignment: CDR1 SEHNR and CDR2 FQNEAQ (reference sequence). The CDR3 DNA follows: TGTGCCAGCAGCCGGACCGATCGGCCCTACGAGCAGTACTTC. Translated: CASSRTDRPYEQYF.

J is TRBJ2-5 and V is TRBV3-1; D assignment may be TRBD1 or TRBD2 (5 bases each). The CDR3 sequence is 14 residues long. Germline CDR1 reads LGHDT; CDR2 reads YNNKEL (reference sequence). The V end was cut by 5 bases, the J end by 4 bases, with 14 bases between. This CDR3 reads CASSATRGRETQYF. The CDR3 region has the DNA TGTGCCAGCAGCGCAACTAGGGGCCGAGAGACCCAGTACTTC.

This clonotype was picked up a small number of times. The genes are TRBV20-1 and TRBJ1-1; D is unclear. Germline CDR1 reads DFQATT; CDR2 reads SNEGSKA (reference sequence). The CDR3 has 11 amino acids. Trimming pared 0 bases from V and 11 bases from J, leaving 10 bases between. The CDR3 sequence: CSARDYVEAFF. The CDR3 nucleotides are TGCAGTGCTAGAGATTATGTTGAGGCTTTCTTT.

The chain has TRBV6-1 and TRBJ1-6; 10 bases align to TRBD1. Germline trimming cut 5 bases from V and 10 bases from J; bases unmatched to any gene: 8. There are 15 residues in the CDR3. The germline V gene encodes CDR1 MNHNS and CDR2 SASEGT. The DNA of the CDR3 is TGTGCCAGCAGTATCCGGACAGGGGGAAACTCACCCCTCCACTTT. Encoded protein: CASSIRTGGNSPLHF.

J is TRBJ2-1 and V is TRBV12-3 or TRBV12-4, with 9 bases matching TRBD2. The CDR3 spans 17 residues. The V segment lost 3 bases and the J segment 8 bases; nucleotides outside the gene matches: 14. The CDR3 DNA reads as TGTGCCAGCAGTTTGGGGGGATGGGCGGGAGGGCTGGATGAGCAGTTCTTC. As protein: CASSLGGWAGGLDEQFF.

The chain combines TRBV27 with TRBJ2-3; D uncertain. Germline CDR1 and CDR2: MNHEY and SMNVEV (reference sequence). The CDR3 totals 14 residues. V lost 5 bases to trimming and J lost 2 bases, with 11 bases between them. CDR3 DNA: TGTGCCAGCAGTCTGGGGTGGAACACAGATACGCAGTATTTT. Encoded protein: CASSLGWNTDTQYF.

This clonotype came up a few times. The chain couples TRBV5-1 to TRBJ2-1, with TRBD2 as a possible D gene (5 bases). This CDR3 has 17 residues. V was pared by 7 bases and J by 0 bases, with 20 bases between. CDR1 SGHRS and CDR2 YFSETQ come from the germline V gene. This chain's CDR3 is CASGRWVGAGSYNEQFF. CDR3 DNA sequence: TGCGCCAGCGGTCGATGGGTGGGCGCGGGCTCCTACAATGAGCAGTTCTTC. The entire variable domain, with the rest obtained from reference TRBV5-1 and TRBJ2-1, is as follows: KAGVTQTPRYLIKTRGQQVTLSCSPISGHRSVSWYQQTPGQGLQFLFEYFSETQRNKGNFPGRFSGRQFSNSRSEMNVSTLELGDSALYLCASGRWVGAGSYNEQFFGPGTRLTVL.

This clonotype appeared a few times. J is TRBJ2-7 and V is TRBV6-2 or TRBV6-3; tentatively, D is TRBD1 (5 bases). CDR1 is MNHEY, CDR2 SVGEGT, per germline. This CDR3 contains 18 residues. The ends were cut back, 6 bases at V and 6 bases at J, with 30 bases in the middle. The CDR3 DNA sequence: TGTGCCAGCAGCCGTACCACCAGAACAGGCGCGAGACCCTCCGAGCAGTACTTC. This codes for CASSRTTRTGARPSEQYF.

This clonotype was counted ten times or more. The chain employs TRBV28 and TRBJ1-2, with 8 bases that match TRBD1. CDR3 length equals 15 residues. Germline V lookup: CDR1 MDHEN, CDR2 SYDVKM. J lost 4 bases, V lost 6 bases, and 10 bases had no gene match. The CDR3 region is CASSMTPGGGYGYTF. CDR3 sequence (DNA): TGTGCCAGCAGCATGACCCCAGGGGGCGGCTATGGCTACACCTTC.

This clonotype was detected many times. The chain recombines TRBV6-1 with TRBJ2-1, with D possibly matching TRBD2 (5 bases). CDR3 length equals 14 residues. V gave up 10 bases and J gave up 7 bases, with 20 bases separating them. CDR1 is MNHNS, CDR2 SASEGT, per germline. CDR3 region: CATALPGKRNEQFF. The CDR3 nucleotides are TGTGCCACCGCGCTCCCCGGGAAGAGGAATGAGCAGTTCTTC.

This clonotype was counted between two and nine times. The gene calls are TRBV11-2 and TRBJ1-1; D perhaps matches TRBD1 (6 bases). The length of the CDR3 is 14 residues. The V gene lost 0 bases and the J gene lost 4 bases, with 9 bases spanning the gap. The germline CDR1 and CDR2 sequences are SGHAT and FQNNGV. CDR3 residues: CASSLEPGVTEAFF. For the CDR3, the DNA is TGTGCCAGCAGCTTAGAACCAGGGGTCACTGAAGCTTTCTTT.